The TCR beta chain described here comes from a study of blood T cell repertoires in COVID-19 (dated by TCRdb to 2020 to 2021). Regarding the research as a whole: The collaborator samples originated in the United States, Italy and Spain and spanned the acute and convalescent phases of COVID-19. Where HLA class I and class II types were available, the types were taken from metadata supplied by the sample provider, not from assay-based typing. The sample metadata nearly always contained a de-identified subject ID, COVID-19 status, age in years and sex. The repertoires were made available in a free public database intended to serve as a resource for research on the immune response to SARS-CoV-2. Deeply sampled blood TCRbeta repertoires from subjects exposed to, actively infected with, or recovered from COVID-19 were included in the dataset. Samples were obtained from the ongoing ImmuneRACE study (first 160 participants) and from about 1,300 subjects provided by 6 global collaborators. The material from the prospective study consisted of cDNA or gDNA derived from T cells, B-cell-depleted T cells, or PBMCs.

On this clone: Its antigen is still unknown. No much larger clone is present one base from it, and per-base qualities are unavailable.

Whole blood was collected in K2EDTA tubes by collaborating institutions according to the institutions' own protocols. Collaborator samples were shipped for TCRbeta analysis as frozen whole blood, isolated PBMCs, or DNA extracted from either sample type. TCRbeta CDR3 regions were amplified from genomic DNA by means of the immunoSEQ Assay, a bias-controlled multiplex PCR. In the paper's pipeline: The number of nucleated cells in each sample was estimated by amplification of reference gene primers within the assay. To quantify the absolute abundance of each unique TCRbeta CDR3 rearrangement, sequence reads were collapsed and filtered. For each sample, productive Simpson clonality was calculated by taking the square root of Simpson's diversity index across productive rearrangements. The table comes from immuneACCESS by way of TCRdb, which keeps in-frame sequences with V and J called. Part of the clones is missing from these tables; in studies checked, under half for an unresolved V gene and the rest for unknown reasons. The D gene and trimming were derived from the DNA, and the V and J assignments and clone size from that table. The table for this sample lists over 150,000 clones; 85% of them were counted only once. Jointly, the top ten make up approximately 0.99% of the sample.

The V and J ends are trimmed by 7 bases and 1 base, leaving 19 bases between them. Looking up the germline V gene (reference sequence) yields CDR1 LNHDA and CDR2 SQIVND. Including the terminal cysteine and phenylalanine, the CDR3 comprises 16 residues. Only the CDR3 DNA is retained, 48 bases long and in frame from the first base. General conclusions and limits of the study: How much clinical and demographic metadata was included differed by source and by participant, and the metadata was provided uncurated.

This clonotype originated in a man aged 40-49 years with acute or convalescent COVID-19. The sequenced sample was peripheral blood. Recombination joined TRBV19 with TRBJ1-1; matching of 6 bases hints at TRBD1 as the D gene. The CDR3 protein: CASKPGDIVGNTEAFF. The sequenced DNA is TGTGCCAGTAAACCAGGGGACATAGTGGGGAACACTGAAGCTTTCTTT.